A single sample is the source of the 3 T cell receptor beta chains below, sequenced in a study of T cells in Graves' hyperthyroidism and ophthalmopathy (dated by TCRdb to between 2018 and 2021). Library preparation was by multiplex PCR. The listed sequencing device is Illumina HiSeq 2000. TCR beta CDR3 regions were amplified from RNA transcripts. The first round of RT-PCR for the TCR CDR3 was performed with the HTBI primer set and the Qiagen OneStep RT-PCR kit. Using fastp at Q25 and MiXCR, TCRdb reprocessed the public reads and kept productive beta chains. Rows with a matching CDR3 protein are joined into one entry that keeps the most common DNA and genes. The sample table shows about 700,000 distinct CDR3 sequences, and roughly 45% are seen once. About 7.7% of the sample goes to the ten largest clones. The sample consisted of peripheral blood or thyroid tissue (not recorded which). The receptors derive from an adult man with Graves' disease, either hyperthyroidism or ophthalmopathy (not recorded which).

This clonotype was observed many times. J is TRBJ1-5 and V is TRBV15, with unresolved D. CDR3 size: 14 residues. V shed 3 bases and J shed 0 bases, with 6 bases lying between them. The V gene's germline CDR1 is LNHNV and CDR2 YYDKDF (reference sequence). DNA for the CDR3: TGTGCCACCAGCAGTGGTTATAGCAATCAGCCCCAGCATTTT. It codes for CATSSGYSNQPQHF.

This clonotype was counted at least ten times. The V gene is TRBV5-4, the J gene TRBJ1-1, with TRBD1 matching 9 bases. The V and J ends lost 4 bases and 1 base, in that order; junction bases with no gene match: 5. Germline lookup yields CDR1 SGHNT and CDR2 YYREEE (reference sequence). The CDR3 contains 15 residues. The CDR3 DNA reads TGTGCCAGCAGCCCGGGACAGGGAGGGAACACTGAAGCTTTCTTT. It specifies CASSPGQGGNTEAFF.

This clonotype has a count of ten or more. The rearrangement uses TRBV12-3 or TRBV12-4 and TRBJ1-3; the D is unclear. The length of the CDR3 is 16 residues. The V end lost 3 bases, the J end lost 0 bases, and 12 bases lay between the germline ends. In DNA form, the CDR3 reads TGTGCCAGCAGTTTTGGTCTCAGTTTCTCTGGAAACACCATATATTTT. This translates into CASSFGLSFSGNTIYF.